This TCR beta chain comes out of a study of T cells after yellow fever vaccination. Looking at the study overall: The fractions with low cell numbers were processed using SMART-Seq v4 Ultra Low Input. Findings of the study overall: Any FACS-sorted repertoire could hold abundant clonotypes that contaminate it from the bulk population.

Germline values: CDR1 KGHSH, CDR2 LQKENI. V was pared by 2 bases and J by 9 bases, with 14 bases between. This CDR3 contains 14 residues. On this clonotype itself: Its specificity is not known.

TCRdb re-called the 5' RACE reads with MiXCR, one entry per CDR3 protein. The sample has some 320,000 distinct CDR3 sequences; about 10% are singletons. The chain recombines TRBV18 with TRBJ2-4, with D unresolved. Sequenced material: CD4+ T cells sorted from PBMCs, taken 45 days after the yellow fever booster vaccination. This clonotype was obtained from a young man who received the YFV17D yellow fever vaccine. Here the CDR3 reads CASSPREGSGIQYF. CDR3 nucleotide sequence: TGTGCCAGCTCACCAAGGGAAGGGTCGGGCATTCAGTACTTC.